These 5 T cell receptor beta chains originate from one sample sequenced in a study of T cell responses to AZD1222 COVID-19 vaccine. Clones were sequenced by immunoSEQ multiplex PCR, and TCRdb holds only the in-frame ones, with some missing. The repertoire has some 110,000 clones, 80% to 95% of them found once; the top ten carry approximately 8%. This sample comprised peripheral blood, obtained 28 days after the second AZD1222 dose. The receptor source for this set is an adult who received the AZD1222 COVID-19 vaccine.

V is TRBV2 and J is TRBJ2-7; possibly TRBD1 for D (6 bases). Between the trimmed V and J ends, which lost 6 bases and 0 bases, there was a span of 15 bases. CDR1 and CDR2 from the germline V gene are SNHLY and FYNNEI. The CDR3 length is 15 residues. The CDR3 bases are TGTGCCAGCAGAAGCGGACAGCCCCTCTCCTACGAGCAGTACTTC. Translation: CASRSGQPLSYEQYF.

The V gene is TRBV25-1, the J gene TRBJ1-5; D is uncertain. The CDR3 loop spans 14 amino acids. Germline CDR1 reads MGHDK; CDR2 reads SYGVNS. Trimming stripped 0 bases from V and 0 bases from J, with 3 bases between. CDR3 loop: CASSEYYSNQPQHF. The CDR3 DNA is TGTGCCAGCAGTGAATATTATAGCAATCAGCCCCAGCATTTT.

The chain couples TRBV19 to TRBJ2-7, with a weak D call TRBD2 (6 bases). Trimming removed 10 bases from V and 6 bases from J, with 22 bases in between. The CDR3 extends over 14 amino acids. Germline V gene sequence: CDR1 LNHDA, CDR2 SQIVND (reference sequence). For the CDR3, the DNA is TGTGCCACCAAAATCCGGGGGTGGTTGGGCGAGCAGTACTTC. Residues: CATKIRGWLGEQYF. Complete variable domain (other parts from reference TRBV19 and TRBJ2-7): DGGITQSPKYLFRKEGQNVTLSCEQNLNHDAMYWYRQDPGQGLRLIYYSQIVNDFQKGDIAEGYSVSREKKESFPLTVTSAQKNPTAFYLCATKIRGWLGEQYFGPGTRLTVT.

The chain has TRBV7-3 and TRBJ2-7; TRBD2 agrees at 11 bases. Germline assignment: CDR1 SGHTA and CDR2 FQGTGA. The V and J ends lost 5 bases and 7 bases, in that order; junction bases with no gene match: 4. The CDR3 is 13 amino acids. The CDR3 DNA reads TGTGCCAGCAGCCCAAGGACTAGCGGGGAGCAGTACTTC. It specifies CASSPRTSGEQYF.

V is TRBV11-2 and J is TRBJ2-7; 12 bases are a match to TRBD2. This CDR3 comprises 15 residues. With V trimmed by 6 bases and J by 4 bases, 7 bases remained unmatched. Germline CDR1 and CDR2: SGHAT and FQNNGV. Written as DNA, the CDR3 is TGTGCCAGCAGTACTAGCGGGGGGATTAGGTACGAGCAGTACTTC. Residues: CASSTSGGIRYEQYF.